The table lists the clone carrying this T cell receptor beta chain with a few counts. The antigen remains undetermined. V lost 2 bases and J 0 bases, leaving 7 bases between the germline ends. CDR1 and CDR2 from the germline V gene are SQVTM and ANQGSEA. This CDR3 region has 14 residues. This record belongs to a study of vaccination effects on CD4 cells after COVID-19. Peptide-pool stimulation followed by sequencing identified expanded antigen-specific CD4+ clonotypes in the ViraFEST assay. At the end of about 10 days of culture, CD4+ T cells were isolated. All study participants received two doses of BNT162b2 or mRNA-1273 vaccine. TCRdb keeps only in-frame clones here, not all; method: immunoSEQ multiplex PCR. The sample yields about 31,000 clones, less than 80% seen once.

J is TRBJ2-2 and V is TRBV29-1, with unresolved D. The source material was CD4+ T cells from PBMCs cultured with SARS-CoV-2 spike peptides, sampled after COVID-19 vaccination. This TCR came from a human donor who received a COVID-19 vaccine. CDR3 in amino acids: CSVEQNANTGELFF. In nucleotides, the CDR3 is TGCAGCGTTGAACAGAACGCGAACACCGGGGAGCTGTTTTTT.